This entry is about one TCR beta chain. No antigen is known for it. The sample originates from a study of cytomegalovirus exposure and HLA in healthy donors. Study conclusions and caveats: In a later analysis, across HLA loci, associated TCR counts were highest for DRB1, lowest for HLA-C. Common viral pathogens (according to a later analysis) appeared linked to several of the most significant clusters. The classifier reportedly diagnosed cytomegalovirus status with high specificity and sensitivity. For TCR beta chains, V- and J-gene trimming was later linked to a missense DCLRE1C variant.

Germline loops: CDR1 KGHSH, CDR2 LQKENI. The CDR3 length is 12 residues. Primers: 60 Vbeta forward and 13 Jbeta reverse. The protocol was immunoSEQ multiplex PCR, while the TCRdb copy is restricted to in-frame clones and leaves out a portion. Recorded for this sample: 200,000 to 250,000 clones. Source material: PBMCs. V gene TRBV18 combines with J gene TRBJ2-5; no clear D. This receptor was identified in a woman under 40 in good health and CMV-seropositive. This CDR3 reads CVSSNYQETQYF. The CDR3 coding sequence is TGTGTCTCTTCAAACTACCAAGAGACCCAGTACTTC.